The source of this TCR beta chain is a study of cytomegalovirus exposure and HLA in healthy donors. Overall study results and limits: Indistinguishable V segments, including TRBV6-2 and TRBV6-3, were excluded. The only immune exposure information that was available was CMV serostatus. Later analysis identified a missense DCLRE1C variant that was linked to TCR beta V- and J-gene trimming. A previous analysis found most TCR beta V segments productive roughly 87% or roughly 30% of the time.

This clone has just a few counts. Its antigen is not known. Primers included in the PCR were 60 Vbeta and 13 Jbeta primers. The method was immunoSEQ multiplex PCR; TCRdb's version includes in-frame clones alone and lacks a portion of them. The repertoire holds 95,000 to 100,000 clones, with around four fifths as singletons. In germline, CDR1 is LGHNA, CDR2 YNFKEQ. Trimming cost V 3 bases and J 5 bases; bases outside gene matches: 4. This CDR3 has 14 residues. This chain connects TRBV4-2 to TRBJ1-5, with 7 bases lining up with TRBD1. The sequencing sample was made of PBMCs. The TCR comes from a female donor in good health and CMV-seropositive. CDR3 residues: CASSHNTGDQPQHF. In nucleotides, the CDR3 is TGTGCCAGCAGCCATAATACAGGGGATCAGCCCCAGCATTTT.